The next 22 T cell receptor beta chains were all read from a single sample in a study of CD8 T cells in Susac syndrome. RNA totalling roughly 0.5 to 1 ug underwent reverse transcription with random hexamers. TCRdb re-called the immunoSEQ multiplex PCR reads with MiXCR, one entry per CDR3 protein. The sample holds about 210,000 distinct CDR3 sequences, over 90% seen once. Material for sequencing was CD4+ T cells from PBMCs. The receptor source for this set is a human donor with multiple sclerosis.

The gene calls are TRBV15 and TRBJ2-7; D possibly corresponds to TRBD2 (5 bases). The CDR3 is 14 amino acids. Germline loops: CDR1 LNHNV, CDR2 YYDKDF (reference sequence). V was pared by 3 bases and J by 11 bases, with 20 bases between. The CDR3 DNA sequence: TGTGCCACCAGCAGTCCAACCCCCGCGGGCTCTAAGTACTTC. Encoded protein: CATSSPTPAGSKYF.

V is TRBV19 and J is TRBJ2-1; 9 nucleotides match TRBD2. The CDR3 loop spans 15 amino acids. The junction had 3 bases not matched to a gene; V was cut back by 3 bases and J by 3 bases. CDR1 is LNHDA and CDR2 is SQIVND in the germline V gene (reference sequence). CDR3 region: CASSISGGHYNEQFF. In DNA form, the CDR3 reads TGTGCCAGTAGTATCAGCGGGGGGCACTACAATGAGCAGTTCTTC.

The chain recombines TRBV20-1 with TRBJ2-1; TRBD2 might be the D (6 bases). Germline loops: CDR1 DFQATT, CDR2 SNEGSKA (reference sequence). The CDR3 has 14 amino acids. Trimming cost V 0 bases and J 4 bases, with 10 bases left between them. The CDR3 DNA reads TGCAGTGCTAGAGAAGGACTATATTACAATGAGCAGTTCTTC. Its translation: CSAREGLYYNEQFF.

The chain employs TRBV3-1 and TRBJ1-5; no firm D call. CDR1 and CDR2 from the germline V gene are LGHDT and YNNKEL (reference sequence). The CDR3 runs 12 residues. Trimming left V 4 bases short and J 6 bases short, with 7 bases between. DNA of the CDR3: TGTGCCAGCAGCCCCCCTTCTCAGCCCCAGCATTTT. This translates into CASSPPSQPQHF.

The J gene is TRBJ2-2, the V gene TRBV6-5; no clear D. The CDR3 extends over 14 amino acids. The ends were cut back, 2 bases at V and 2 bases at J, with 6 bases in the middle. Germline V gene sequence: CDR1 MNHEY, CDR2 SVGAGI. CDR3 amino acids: CASSYEPNTGELFF. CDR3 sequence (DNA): TGTGCCAGCAGTTACGAGCCTAACACCGGGGAGCTGTTTTTT.

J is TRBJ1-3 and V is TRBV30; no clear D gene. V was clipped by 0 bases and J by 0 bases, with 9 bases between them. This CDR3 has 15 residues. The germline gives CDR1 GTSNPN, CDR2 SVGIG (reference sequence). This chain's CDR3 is CAWSVLGISGNTIYF. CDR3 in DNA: TGTGCCTGGAGTGTACTGGGGATCTCTGGAAACACCATATATTTT.

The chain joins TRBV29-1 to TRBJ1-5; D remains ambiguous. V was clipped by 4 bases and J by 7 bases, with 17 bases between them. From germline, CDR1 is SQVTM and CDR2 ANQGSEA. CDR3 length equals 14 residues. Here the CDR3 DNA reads TGCAGCGTTGGAATAGGTGGGAGAGGACAGCCCCAGCATTTT. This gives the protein CSVGIGGRGQPQHF. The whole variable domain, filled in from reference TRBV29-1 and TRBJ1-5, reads SAVISQKPSRDICQRGTSLTIQCQVDSQVTMMFWYRQQPGQSLTLIATANQGSEATYESGFVIDKFPISRPNLTFSTLTVSNMSPEDSSIYLCSVGIGGRGQPQHFGDGTRLSIL.

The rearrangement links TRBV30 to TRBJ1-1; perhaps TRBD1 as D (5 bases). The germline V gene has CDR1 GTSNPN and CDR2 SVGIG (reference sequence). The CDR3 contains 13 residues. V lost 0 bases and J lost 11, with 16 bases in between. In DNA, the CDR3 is TGTGCCTGGAGTGTAAATCCGACAGCCCTGGCTTTCTTT. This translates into CAWSVNPTALAFF.

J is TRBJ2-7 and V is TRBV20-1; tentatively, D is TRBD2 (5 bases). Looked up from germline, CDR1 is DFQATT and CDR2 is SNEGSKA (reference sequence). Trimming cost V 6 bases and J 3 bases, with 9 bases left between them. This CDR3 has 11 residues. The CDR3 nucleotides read TGCAGTGCGAGCCGGGACTACGAGCAGTACTTC. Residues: CSASRDYEQYF.

The CDR3 DNA is TGTGCCAGCAGCTTGCTAGCGGGGGCTCCATGGTGGAATGAGCAGTTCTTC. This encodes CASSLLAGAPWWNEQFF. This chain uses TRBV11-2 with TRBJ2-1; the match to TRBD2 covers 10 bases. Germline-derived CDR1 and CDR2 are SGHAT and FQNNGV. Trimming removed 3 bases from V and 7 bases from J; junction bases left unmatched: 12. The CDR3 spans 17 residues.

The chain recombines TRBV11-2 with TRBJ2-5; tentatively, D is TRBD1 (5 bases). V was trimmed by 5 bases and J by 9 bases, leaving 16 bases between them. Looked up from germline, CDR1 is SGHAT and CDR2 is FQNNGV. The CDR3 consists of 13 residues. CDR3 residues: CASSQVGVTAQYF. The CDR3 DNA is TGTGCCAGCAGCCAAGTAGGGGTTACGGCCCAGTACTTC.

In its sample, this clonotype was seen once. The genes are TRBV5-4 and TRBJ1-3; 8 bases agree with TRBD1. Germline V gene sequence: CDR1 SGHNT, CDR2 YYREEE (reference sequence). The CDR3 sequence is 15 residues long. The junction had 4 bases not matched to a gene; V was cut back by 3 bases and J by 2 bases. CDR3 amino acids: CASSSGTGTGNTIYF. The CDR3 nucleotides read TGTGCCAGCAGCTCCGGGACAGGCACTGGAAACACCATATATTTT.

The CDR3 is CASSSGLRDSYNSPLHF. The CDR3 nucleotides are TGTGCCAGCAGCTCAGGCCTACGGGACTCCTATAATTCACCCCTCCACTTT. This chain links TRBV9 with TRBJ1-6; D unclear. Trimming removed 4 bases at V and 0 bases at J, with 14 bases between. This CDR3 region has 17 residues. CDR1 and CDR2 (germline): SGDLS, YYNGEE.

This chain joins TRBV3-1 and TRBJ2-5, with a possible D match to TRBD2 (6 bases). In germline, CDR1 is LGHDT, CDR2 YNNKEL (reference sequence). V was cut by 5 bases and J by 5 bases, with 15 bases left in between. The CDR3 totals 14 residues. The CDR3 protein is CASSSSRGWETQYF. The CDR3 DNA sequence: TGTGCCAGCAGCTCTTCGCGGGGCTGGGAGACCCAGTACTTC.

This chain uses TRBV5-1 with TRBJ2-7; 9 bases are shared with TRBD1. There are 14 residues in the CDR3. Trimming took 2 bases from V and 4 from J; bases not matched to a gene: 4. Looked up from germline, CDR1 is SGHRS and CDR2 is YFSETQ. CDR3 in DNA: TGCGCCAGCAGCTTCGGGGACAGGGCATACGAGCAGTACTTC. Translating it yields CASSFGDRAYEQYF.

The CDR3 loop is CAWMGPGRETQYF. The CDR3 nucleotides read TGTGCCTGGATGGGTCCAGGGAGAGAGACCCAGTACTTC. The J gene is TRBJ2-5, the V gene TRBV30, with D tentatively TRBD1 or TRBD2 (5 bases each). V lost 4 bases, J lost 4 bases, and 13 bases lay in between. Germline V gene sequence: CDR1 GTSNPN, CDR2 SVGIG (reference sequence). This CDR3 is built from 13 residues.

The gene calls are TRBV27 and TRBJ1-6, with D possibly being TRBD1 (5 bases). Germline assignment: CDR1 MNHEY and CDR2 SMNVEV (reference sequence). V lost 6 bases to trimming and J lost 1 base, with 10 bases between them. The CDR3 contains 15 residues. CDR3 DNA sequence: TGTGCCAGCAGGGAAAGGGGTTCCTATAATTCACCCCTCCACTTT. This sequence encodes CASRERGSYNSPLHF.

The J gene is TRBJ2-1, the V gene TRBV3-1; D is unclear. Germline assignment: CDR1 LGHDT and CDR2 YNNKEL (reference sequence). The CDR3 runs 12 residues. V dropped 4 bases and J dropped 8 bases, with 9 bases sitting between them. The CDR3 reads CASSPREDEQFF. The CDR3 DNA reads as TGTGCCAGCAGCCCGCGAGAGGATGAGCAGTTCTTC.

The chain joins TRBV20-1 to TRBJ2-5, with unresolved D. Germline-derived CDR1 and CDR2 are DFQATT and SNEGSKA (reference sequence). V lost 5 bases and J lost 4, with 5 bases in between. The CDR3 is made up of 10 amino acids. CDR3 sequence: CSAHGETQYF. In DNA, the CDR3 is TGCAGTGCTCACGGAGAGACCCAGTACTTC.

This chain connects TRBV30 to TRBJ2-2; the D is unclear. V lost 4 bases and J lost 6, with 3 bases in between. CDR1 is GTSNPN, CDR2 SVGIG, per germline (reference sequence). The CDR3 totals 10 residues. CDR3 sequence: CAWKPGELFF. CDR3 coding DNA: TGTGCCTGGAAACCCGGGGAGCTGTTTTTT. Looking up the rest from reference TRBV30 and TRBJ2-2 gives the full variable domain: SQTIHQWPATLVQPVGSPLSLECTVEGTSNPNLYWYRQAAGRGLQLLFYSVGIGQISSEVPQNLSASRPQDRQFILSSKKLLLSDSGFYLCAWKPGELFFGEGSRLTVL.

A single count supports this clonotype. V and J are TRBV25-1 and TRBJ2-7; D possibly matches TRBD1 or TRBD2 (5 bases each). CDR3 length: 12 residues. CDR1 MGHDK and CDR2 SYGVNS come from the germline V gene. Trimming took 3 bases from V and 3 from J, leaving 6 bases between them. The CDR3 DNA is TGTGCCAGCAGTGAGAGGGGCTACGAGCAGTACTTC. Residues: CASSERGYEQYF.

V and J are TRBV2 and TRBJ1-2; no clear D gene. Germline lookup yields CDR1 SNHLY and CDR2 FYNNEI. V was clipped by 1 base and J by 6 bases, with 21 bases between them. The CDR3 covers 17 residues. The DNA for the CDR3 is TGTGCCAGCAGTGAAGACAACCCTACGGTGGCAAATCATGGCTACACCTTC. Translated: CASSEDNPTVANHGYTF.